This TCR beta chain was sequenced during a study of cytomegalovirus exposure and HLA in healthy donors. Whole-study findings and limits: Judged likely to be a sequencing artifact was a cluster of highly shared sequence variants. Presence/absence analyses treated sequencing depth as roughly uniform across donors. In a later analysis, productive TCRs from donors in an Asian-associated ancestry cluster reportedly carried fewer N-insertions than the cohort mean. A missense DCLRE1C variant was associated with V- and J-gene trimming of TCR beta chains in a later analysis, and an independent cohort replicated the association.

Germline V gives CDR1 SQVTM, CDR2 ANQGSEA. The V and J ends lost 4 bases and 7 bases respectively, with 7 bases between them. The CDR3 loop spans 10 amino acids. In the PCR, 60 Vbeta and 13 Jbeta primers were used. Assay used: immunoSEQ multiplex PCR; TCRdb lists only in-frame clones, some missing. The sample lists roughly 110,000 clones; 60% to 80% were seen once. Remarks on this clone: No antigen is known for it.

The specimen was PBMCs. The V call is TRBV29-1, the J call TRBJ1-2; D perhaps matches TRBD1 (5 bases). The TCR originated in a boy under 18 in good health and CMV-seronegative. DNA of the CDR3: TGCAGCGTTGGGCAGGGTGGCTACACCTTC. Its translation: CSVGQGGYTF.